This T cell receptor beta chain came from a study of PD-1 blockade in classical Hodgkin lymphoma. In the study overall: It was nivolumab at 3 mg/kg, given intravenously every 2 weeks, that patients received.

The germline V and J ends were trimmed by 0 bases and 1 base, with 10 bases remaining between them. This CDR3 comprises 16 residues. Germline V gives CDR1 SEHNR, CDR2 FQNEAQ (reference sequence). Whole-study findings and limits: Patients who responded completely had about the same baseline diversity as newly diagnosed patients.

On this clone itself: The target antigen is unknown.

Only in-frame clones appear in the TCRdb table, and some are missing; sequencing was by immunoSEQ multiplex PCR. The sample contains some 96,000 clones, more than 80% of which appear only once. All trial patients relapsed after autologous stem cell transplantation. The sequence was collected from a human donor with classical Hodgkin lymphoma. The sequencing here drew on peripheral blood mononuclear cells (PBMCs), taken before the second cycle of nivolumab. This chain joins TRBV7-9 and TRBJ2-1, with unresolved D. As DNA, the CDR3 is TGTGCCAGCAGCTTAGCGCTTGGAGATTCCTACAATGAGCAGTTCTTC. It codes for CASSLALGDSYNEQFF.